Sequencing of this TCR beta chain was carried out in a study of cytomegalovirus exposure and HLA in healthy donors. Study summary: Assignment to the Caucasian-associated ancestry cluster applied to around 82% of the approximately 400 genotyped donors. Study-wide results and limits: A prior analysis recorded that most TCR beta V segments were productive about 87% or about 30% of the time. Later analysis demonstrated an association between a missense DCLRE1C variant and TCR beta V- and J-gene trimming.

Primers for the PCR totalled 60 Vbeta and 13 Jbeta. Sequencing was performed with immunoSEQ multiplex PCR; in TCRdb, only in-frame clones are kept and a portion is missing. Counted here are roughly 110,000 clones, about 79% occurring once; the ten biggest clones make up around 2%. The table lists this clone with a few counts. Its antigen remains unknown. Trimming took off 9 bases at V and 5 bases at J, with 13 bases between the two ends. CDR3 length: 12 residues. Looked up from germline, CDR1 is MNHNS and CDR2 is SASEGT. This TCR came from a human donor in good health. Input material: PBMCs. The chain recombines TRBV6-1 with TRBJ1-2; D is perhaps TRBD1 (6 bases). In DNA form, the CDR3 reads TGTGCCAGTCTTGCCACAGGGTATGGCTACACCTTC. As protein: CASLATGYGYTF.